These 17 T cell receptor beta chains were sequenced from one sample in a study of radiotherapy plus CTLA-4 blockade in lung cancer. Method: immunoSEQ multiplex PCR; TCRdb's copy keeps in-frame clones and lacks some. Among about 84,000 clones, approximately 79% were seen once, and the ten largest hold around 15%. Sample: peripheral blood, taken from a patient treated with radiotherapy plus ipilimumab. The receptor set was obtained from a human donor with non-small cell lung cancer that progressed on radiotherapy plus ipilimumab.

This clone was observed a handful of times. CDR3 DNA: TGTGCCAGCAGCCCCCAGAATGGCAGGGACCCTTCCTACGAGCAGTACTTC. Residues: CASSPQNGRDPSYEQYF. The chain is built from TRBV9 and TRBJ2-7; D tentatively reads TRBD1 or TRBD2 (5 bases each). This CDR3 is 17 amino acids long. Germline assignment: CDR1 SGDLS and CDR2 YYNGEE. The V and J ends lost 4 bases and 1 base respectively, with 21 bases between them.

The table lists this clone with a count of one. This chain uses TRBV25-1 with TRBJ1-1; 8 positions match TRBD1. Germline CDR1 and CDR2: MGHDK and SYGVNS. The trim removed 6 bases at V and 0 bases at J, leaving 6 bases unmatched. There are 15 residues in the CDR3. In nucleotides, the CDR3 is TGTGCCAGCAGGGGGGACAGGACCATGAACACTGAAGCTTTCTTT. Translated: CASRGDRTMNTEAFF.

The chain employs TRBV6-1 and TRBJ2-5, with D unclear. The V end lost 6 bases, the J end lost 2 bases, and 10 bases lay between the germline ends. There are 13 residues in the CDR3. Germline V gene data show CDR1 as MNHNS and CDR2 as SASEGT. The CDR3 coding sequence is TGTGCCAGCAGGGTGGCTTTACAAGAGACCCAGTACTTC. It encodes CASRVALQETQYF.

The genes are TRBV7-3 and TRBJ2-5, with 14 positions matching TRBD2. Germline values: CDR1 SGHTA, CDR2 FQGTGA. J gave up 2 bases and V 5 bases, and 10 bases lay outside the gene matches. The CDR3 is made up of 18 amino acids. DNA of the CDR3: TGTGCCAGCAGCCCTGGACTAGCGGGAGGAGTATGGCAAGAGACCCAGTACTTC. Translated: CASSPGLAGGVWQETQYF.

The rearrangement uses TRBV2 and TRBJ1-5; no clear D. Germline CDR1 reads SNHLY; CDR2 reads FYNNEI. This CDR3 is 12 amino acids long. The ends were cut back, 4 bases at V and 3 bases at J, with 4 bases in the middle. The CDR3 here is CASSVHNQPQHF. For the CDR3, the DNA is TGTGCCAGCAGTGTCCACAATCAGCCCCAGCATTTT.

J is TRBJ1-6 and V is TRBV28, with TRBD1 as a possible D gene (5 bases). From germline, CDR1 is MDHEN and CDR2 SYDVKM. V lost 5 bases to trimming and J lost 0 bases, with 23 bases between them. CDR3 length: 20 amino acids. The DNA of the CDR3 is TGTGCCAGCAGTCCCCGCCGGGACTCAGGCCCCAGCTCCTATAATTCACCCCTCCACTTT. Its protein product is CASSPRRDSGPSSYNSPLHF. Full variable domain (remainder filled in from reference TRBV28 and TRBJ1-6): DVKVTQSSRYLVKRTGEKVFLECVQDMDHENMFWYRQDPGLGLRLIYFSYDVKMKEKGDIPEGYSVSREKKERFSLILESASTNQTSMYLCASSPRRDSGPSSYNSPLHFGNGTRLTVT.

V and J are TRBV6-1 and TRBJ2-3; D is uncertain. CDR1 and CDR2 from the germline V gene are MNHNS and SASEGT. The CDR3 is made up of 14 amino acids. V dropped 7 bases and J dropped 2 bases, with 13 bases sitting between them. In nucleotides, the CDR3 is TGTGCCAGCACCTTATTAGGAGCCACAGATACGCAGTATTTT. Amino acid sequence: CASTLLGATDTQYF.

This chain connects TRBV28 to TRBJ1-1; D is undetermined. Trimming stripped 5 bases from V and 0 bases from J, with 16 bases between. Germline lookup yields CDR1 MDHEN and CDR2 SYDVKM. This CDR3 has 16 residues. The CDR3 is CASSASDNSVNTEAFF. The CDR3 region has the DNA TGTGCCAGCAGTGCCTCCGACAACAGTGTGAACACTGAAGCTTTCTTT.

This rearrangement joins TRBV7-2 to TRBJ1-2, with D maybe TRBD1 (5 bases). CDR1 SGHTA and CDR2 FQGNSA come from the germline V gene. V was cut by 5 bases and J by 2 bases, with 12 bases left in between. CDR3 length: 14 amino acids. The chain's CDR3 is CASSTGTGNYGYTF. DNA for the CDR3: TGTGCCAGCAGCACCGGGACCGGGAACTATGGCTACACCTTC.

V is TRBV2 and J is TRBJ1-1; no clear D. Germline V gene lookup returns CDR1 SNHLY and CDR2 FYNNEI. Trimming stripped 3 bases from V and 10 bases from J, with 9 bases between. The CDR3 sequence is 11 residues long. Here the CDR3 reads CASSDLLTAFF. The CDR3 nucleotides are TGTGCCAGCAGTGATTTGCTGACAGCTTTCTTT.

This clone was seen just once. The rearrangement joins TRBV5-1 to TRBJ2-2, with 8 bases aligning to TRBD1. CDR1 and CDR2 (germline): SGHRS, YFSETQ. The length of the CDR3 is 14 residues. J gave up 5 bases and V 5 bases, and 5 bases lay outside the gene matches. CDR3 region: CASSSDRGTGELFF. In DNA, the CDR3 is TGCGCCAGCAGTTCTGACAGGGGTACCGGGGAGCTGTTTTTT. Using reference TRBV5-1 and TRBJ2-2 for the parts outside the CDR3, the full variable domain is KAGVTQTPRYLIKTRGQQVTLSCSPISGHRSVSWYQQTPGQGLQFLFEYFSETQRNKGNFPGRFSGRQFSNSRSEMNVSTLELGDSALYLCASSSDRGTGELFFGEGSRLTVL.

The chain is built from TRBV29-1 and TRBJ2-7; the match to TRBD1 covers 10 bases. CDR3 size: 14 residues. Germline V lookup: CDR1 SQVTM, CDR2 ANQGSEA. The junction had 6 bases not matched to a gene; V was cut back by 1 base and J by 6 bases. The CDR3 DNA is TGCAGCGTTGAAGGCGGGACAGGGGTTGGCGAGCAGTACTTC. This codes for CSVEGGTGVGEQYF.

The chain uses TRBV2 and TRBJ1-5; no reliable D call. Germline values: CDR1 SNHLY, CDR2 FYNNEI. Trimming left V 3 bases short and J 1 base short, with 10 bases between. The CDR3 covers 15 residues. In nucleotides, the CDR3 is TGTGCCAGCAGTGACTCTGGTCAGAGCAATCAGCCCCAGCATTTT. Protein sequence: CASSDSGQSNQPQHF.

The genes are TRBV7-8 and TRBJ2-4; TRBD1 or TRBD2 may be the D gene (7 bases each). The CDR3 spans 16 residues. The germline V gene encodes CDR1 SGHVS and CDR2 FQNEAQ. The V end lost 3 bases, the J end lost 1 base, and 13 bases lay between the germline ends. CDR3 nucleotide sequence: TGTGCCAGCAGCTTTGCAGGGGGGGAGGCCAAAAACATTCAGTACTTC. Translated, it gives CASSFAGGEAKNIQYF.

The rearrangement joins TRBV2 to TRBJ1-4; the D is unclear. In germline, CDR1 is SNHLY, CDR2 FYNNEI. V shed 1 base and J shed 1 base, with 7 bases lying between them. The CDR3 covers 15 residues. As DNA, the CDR3 is TGTGCCAGCAGTGAAGGTGGATTAACTAATGAAAAACTGTTTTTT. Its translation is CASSEGGLTNEKLFF.

This clone has only one observation. The genes are TRBV2 and TRBJ2-7; D is ambiguous. Germline CDR1 SNHLY, CDR2 FYNNEI. V shed 8 bases and J shed 2 bases, with 10 bases lying between them. This CDR3 comprises 12 residues. The CDR3 reads CASQSDPYEQYF. The DNA for the CDR3 is TGTGCCAGCCAATCCGATCCCTACGAGCAGTACTTC.

This clone was seen repeatedly, ten times or more. The rearrangement uses TRBV10-3 and TRBJ2-3; 9 bases agree with TRBD1. CDR3 length: 15 residues. Unmatched junction bases numbered 9, after V lost 7 bases and J lost 4 bases. Per germline, CDR1 ENHRY and CDR2 SYGVKD. The CDR3 bases are TGTGCCATCACCAGGACGGGGACAGGGTCAGATACGCAGTATTTT. It yields the protein CAITRTGTGSDTQYF.